This is a list of T cell receptor beta chains from one sample in a study of T-cell reconstitution after alpha-beta-depleted transplantation in children. Each CDR3 protein gets one entry after TCRdb re-called the PCR reads with MiXCR. The table includes around 300,000 distinct CDR3 sequences, over 9.5% detected once. The sequencing here drew on PBMCs, taken before TCRalphabeta/CD19-depleted stem cell transplant. These receptors were taken from a boy in the first two years of life with acute myeloid leukemia, due to receive a stem cell transplant. Both conserved end residues are part of each CDR3. D genes are given only for firm matches. Expanded clones get a size class; other rows say once, few or many, or leave the size out.

>TRBJ2-5|NA|many|TRBV24-1|14
TGTGCCACCAGTGATTTTGGACACCAAGAGACCCAGTACTTC
CATSDFGHQETQYF
>TRBJ2-7|NA|many|TRBV28|17
TGTGCCAGCAGTTCCCCGACAGGCGCGTGGTTACGGGGAGCGCAGTACTTC
CASSSPTGAWLRGAQYF
>TRBJ2-1|NA|many|TRBV7-7|13
TGTGCCAGCAGCTTAGGAGGCGGCCATGAGCAGTTCTTC
CASSLGGGHEQFF
>TRBJ2-1|NA|many|TRBV7-2|16
TGTGCCAGCAGCTTTGAAGGACAGGGAGGGTTGGATGAGCAGTTCTTC
CASSFEGQGGLDEQFF
>TRBJ1-2|TRBD1|many|TRBV28|15
TGTGCCAGCAGTTTAAGCCCCCCGACAGGGTATGGCTACACCTTC
CASSLSPPTGYGYTF
>TRBJ1-2|NA|many|TRBV29-1|14
TGCAGCGTTGAAGTGGCAGGCACGAACTATGGCTACACCTTC
CSVEVAGTNYGYTF
>TRBJ1-5|TRBD1|many|TRBV7-9|15
TGTGCCAGCAGCTCCGGGACAGCGACTTATCAGCCCCAGCATTTT
CASSSGTATYQPQHF
>TRBJ2-7|TRBD2|NA|TRBV28|14
TGTGCCAGCAGTTTAGGGCAGGGGACTAGCGGGGAGTACTTC
CASSLGQGTSGEYF
>TRBJ2-3|TRBD2|many|TRBV4-2|16
TGTGCCAGCAGCCACTCACAATGGACTAGCGGGGACACGCAGTATTTT
CASSHSQWTSGDTQYF
>TRBJ2-3|TRBD2|many|TRBV11-2|15
TGTGCCAGCAGCTACCGCGGGAGGAGCACAGATACGCAGTATTTT
CASSYRGRSTDTQYF
>TRBJ2-5|NA|NA|TRBV29-1|12
TGCAGCGTCGACAGCGAGGGAGAGACCCAGTACTTC
CSVDSEGETQYF
>TRBJ2-1|NA|many|TRBV6-1|15
TGTGCCAGCAGCCCCGACAGAGTAGGGTACAATGAGCAGTTCTTC
CASSPDRVGYNEQFF
>TRBJ2-2|NA|many|TRBV29-1|13
TGCAGCGTTGATCGGTCGGGCACCGGGGAGCTGTTTTTT
CSVDRSGTGELFF
>TRBJ2-2|NA|many|TRBV12-3/TRBV12-4|11
TGTGCCAGCAGTTTAGGGCCGGGGCTGTTTTTT
CASSLGPGLFF
>TRBJ2-3|NA|NA|TRBV27|16
TGTGCCAGCAGACTAGGGGCCACTGGAAGCACAGATACGCAGTATTTT
CASRLGATGSTDTQYF
>TRBJ1-5|NA|many|TRBV10-3|13
TGTGCCATCAGTGTGGTGGAAAATCAGCCCCAGCATTTT
CAISVVENQPQHF
>TRBJ2-5|NA|many|TRBV15|14
TGTGCCACCAGCAACCGGGACTGGCAAGAGACCCAGTACTTC
CATSNRDWQETQYF
>TRBJ2-1|NA|NA|TRBV19|14
TGTGCCAGTGGTAGCGAGTTCCCGTACAATGAGCAGTTCTTC
CASGSEFPYNEQFF
>TRBJ2-7|TRBD2|many|TRBV20-1|15
TGCAGTGCTAGCCCCGGACTAGTCCGTACCTACGAGCAGTACTTC
CSASPGLVRTYEQYF
>TRBJ2-5|TRBD1|NA|TRBV5-5|18
TGTGCCAGCAGCTTGTGGAGCCCAGGGGGCAACCCACGGGAGACCCAGTACTTC
CASSLWSPGGNPRETQYF
>TRBJ2-3|TRBD1|NA|TRBV19|15
TGTGCCAGTGCTATGGCAGGGGGAGAAACAGATACGCAGTATTTT
CASAMAGGETDTQYF
>TRBJ1-6|NA|many|TRBV12-5|14
TGTGCTAGTGGTTCCAAAGGGGGGCGGTCACCCCTCCACTTT
CASGSKGGRSPLHF
>TRBJ2-6|NA|many|TRBV28|19
TGTGCCAGCAGCCCACCTGCGGGCAGGTTTCTCTCTGGGGCCAACGTCCTGACTTTC
CASSPPAGRFLSGANVLTF
>TRBJ2-5|TRBD2|NA|TRBV7-2|16
TGTGCCAGCAGCACAACTAGCGGGGGGGCTCAAGAGACCCAGTACTTC
CASSTTSGGAQETQYF
>TRBJ2-3|TRBD1|many|TRBV7-3|16
TGTGCCAGCAGCTTAGTACAGGGGGCAAGCACAGATACGCAGTATTTT
CASSLVQGASTDTQYF
>TRBJ2-7|NA|many|TRBV5-5|16
TGTGCCAGCAGCTATGGTTCCGGGACGACCACTTACGAGCAGTACTTC
CASSYGSGTTTYEQYF
>TRBJ1-5|NA|many|TRBV28|13
TGTGCCAGCAGCCGAGGGGGGAATCAGCCCCAGCATTTT
CASSRGGNQPQHF
>TRBJ1-5|NA|many|TRBV5-1|14
TGCGCCAGCAGCTTGGAGGCAGGGAATCAGCCCCAGCATTTT
CASSLEAGNQPQHF
>TRBJ2-5|NA|many|TRBV5-1|14
TGCGCCAGCAGCTCGAGCGAGGGGGGAGAGACCCAGTACTTC
CASSSSEGGETQYF
>TRBJ2-7|NA|NA|TRBV27|13
TGTGCCAGCAGTTTATCGCCCGAGGTAGAGCAGTACTTC
CASSLSPEVEQYF
>TRBJ2-7|NA|many|TRBV5-1|12
TGCGCCAGCAGCTCCCAAGCGTACGAGCAGTACTTC
CASSSQAYEQYF
>TRBJ2-7|NA|many|TRBV29-1|13
TGCAGCGTTGAGGGGGCCCCGGGATACGAGCAGTACTTC
CSVEGAPGYEQYF
>TRBJ2-4|TRBD1|many|TRBV7-2|17
TGTGCCAGCAGCACGTCCGGGACAGCGCTAGCCAAAAACATTCAGTACTTC
CASSTSGTALAKNIQYF
>TRBJ2-2|NA|many|TRBV7-9|16
TGTGCCAGCAGCTTTTCCGGAGGGGGATACACCGGGGAGCTGTTTTTT
CASSFSGGGYTGELFF
>TRBJ1-1|NA|many|TRBV12-3/TRBV12-4|13
TGTGCCAGCAGTCCTACAGGGAGGCCTGAAGCTTTCTTT
CASSPTGRPEAFF
>TRBJ2-7|NA|many|TRBV5-6|16
TGTGCCAGCAGCCACGCAAAGGAGGGGGGAATCTACGAGCAGTACTTC
CASSHAKEGGIYEQYF
>TRBJ1-6|NA|many|TRBV18|16
TGTGCCCGCTCACCCATTGGGAGCTCCTATAATTCACCCCTCCACTTT
CARSPIGSSYNSPLHF
>TRBJ2-2|NA|NA|TRBV20-1|14
TGCAGTGCTAGAGATGGAACAGACACCGGGGAGCTGTTTTTT
CSARDGTDTGELFF
>TRBJ2-3|TRBD1|NA|TRBV20-1|14
TGCAGTGCTCGACAGGGGATGGGGACAGATACGCAGTATTTT
CSARQGMGTDTQYF
>TRBJ2-7|NA|many|TRBV7-2|16
TGTGCCAGCAGCGAGGCAACGGACACCAACTCCTACGAGCAGTACTTC
CASSEATDTNSYEQYF
>TRBJ2-1|NA|many|TRBV29-1|12
TGCAGCGTTGCATCACTAGCTAATGAGCAGTTCTTC
CSVASLANEQFF
>TRBJ1-2|NA|many|TRBV20-1|11
TGCAGTGCCAAGTCTAACTATGGCTACACCTTC
CSAKSNYGYTF
>TRBJ2-5|NA|many|TRBV5-6|15
TGTGCCAGCAGCTTGTTGCAGGGGGGGGAAGAGACCCAGTACTTC
CASSLLQGGEETQYF
>TRBJ2-5|NA|NA|TRBV29-1|13
TGCAGCGTTAGTCCGGGACCGAAGGAGACCCAGTACTTC
CSVSPGPKETQYF
>TRBJ2-1|TRBD2|many|TRBV5-1|15
TGCGCCAGCAGCCCTCGGGGGGGACTCTACAATGAGCAGTTCTTC
CASSPRGGLYNEQFF
>TRBJ2-3|NA|many|TRBV7-2|14
TGTGCCAGCAGCTTAGGCTGGACTGTTTATACGCAGTATTTT
CASSLGWTVYTQYF
>TRBJ2-3|TRBD2|NA|TRBV23-1|18
TGCGCCAGCAGTCAATTCCCTCCTCCAGCGGGAGTAGCAGATACGCAGTATTTT
CASSQFPPPAGVADTQYF
>TRBJ2-1|TRBD2|NA|TRBV20-1|15
TGCTGTGCGGACCCCGGGACTAGCGGGGGGAATGAGCAGTTCTTC
CCADPGTSGGNEQFF
>TRBJ2-5|NA|many|TRBV4-3|15
TGCGCCAGCAGCCAAGAGTGGAGCGGGACAAAGACCCAGTACTTC
CASSQEWSGTKTQYF
>TRBJ1-1|TRBD1|many|TRBV12-3/TRBV12-4|13
TGTGCCAGCAAAGGGACAGGGACGACTGAAGCTTTCTTT
CASKGTGTTEAFF